One and the same sample provided the 26 T cell receptor beta chains below, sequenced in a study of T cell changes during pregnancy in multiple sclerosis. Clones were read by immunoSEQ multiplex PCR, and TCRdb kept only the in-frame ones, dropping some. The sample has about 70,000 clones; around 92% are singletons. The sample was CD8+ T cells from peripheral blood mononuclear cells, taken in the third trimester of pregnancy. Every receptor here comes from a female donor in good health, enrolled as a control in a pregnancy study.

The CDR3 coding sequence is TGTGCCAGCAGCCGCGACAGGAGCTCTGGAAACACCATATATTTT. Its translation is CASSRDRSSGNTIYF. This chain connects TRBV7-2 to TRBJ1-3; the D gene is possibly TRBD1 (6 bases). Germline CDR1 reads SGHTA; CDR2 reads FQGNSA. V was shortened by 5 bases and J by 0 bases, with 11 bases between the two germline ends. This CDR3 is built from 15 residues.

J is TRBJ1-1 and V is TRBV13; D gene ambiguous. Germline lookup yields CDR1 PRHDT and CDR2 FYEKMQ (reference sequence). CDR3 length: 15 amino acids. Trimming cost V 0 bases and J 0 bases, with 8 bases left between them. CDR3 sequence reads: CASSLGGAVNTEAFF. The CDR3 DNA follows: TGTGCCAGCAGCTTAGGGGGAGCGGTGAACACTGAAGCTTTCTTT. The full variable domain, with the rest looked up from reference TRBV13 and TRBJ1-1, is AAGVIQSPRHLIKEKRETATLKCYPIPRHDTVYWYQQGPGQDPQFLISFYEKMQSDKGSIPDRFSAQQFSDYHSELNMSSLELGDSALYFCASSLGGAVNTEAFFGQGTRLTVV.

This sequence joins TRBV5-3 and TRBJ2-3; possible D gene TRBD2, 5 bases. TRBV5-3 is reported as an ORF; its role is uncertain. This CDR3 spans 14 amino acids. With 3 bases removed from V and 4 bases from J, the gap between germline ends came to 12 bases. The CDR3 DNA reads TGTGCCAGAAGCTGGACTGCTGGGCCAGATACGCAGTATTTT. This encodes CARSWTAGPDTQYF.

The chain couples TRBV9 to TRBJ2-5; 8 bases line up with TRBD2. Germline V gene data show CDR1 as SGDLS and CDR2 as YYNGEE. V was pared by 0 bases and J by 4 bases, with 2 bases of the junction left unmatched. This CDR3 region has 14 residues. The CDR3 sequence: CASSVGGGLETQYF. CDR3 coding DNA: TGTGCCAGCAGCGTAGGCGGGGGGCTAGAGACCCAGTACTTC.

V is TRBV19 and J is TRBJ1-1; D gene uncertain. The V gene's germline CDR1 is LNHDA and CDR2 SQIVND (reference sequence). This CDR3 has 14 amino acids. The V end was cut by 3 bases, the J end by 2 bases, with 10 bases between. The CDR3 DNA reads TGTGCCAGTAGTATGAGATGGAGTAACACTGAAGCTTTCTTT. Translated, it gives CASSMRWSNTEAFF.

The chain combines TRBV6-6 with TRBJ2-1, with TRBD1 as a possible D gene (6 bases). V lost 7 bases, J lost 0 bases, and 10 bases lay in between. CDR1 is MNHNY, CDR2 SVGAGI, per germline (reference sequence). There are 14 residues in the CDR3. The CDR3 loop reads CASIQDSSYNEQFF. In DNA, the CDR3 is TGTGCCAGCATACAGGACAGCTCCTACAATGAGCAGTTCTTC.

The chain is built from TRBV19 and TRBJ2-2; D is possibly TRBD2 (5 bases). The CDR3 extends over 15 amino acids. CDR1 is LNHDA and CDR2 is SQIVND in the germline V gene (reference sequence). The V and J ends lost 7 bases and 6 bases respectively, with 18 bases between them. CDR3 DNA: TGTGCCAGTACCGCCCCGACAACGGACTCCGGGGAGCTGTTTTTT. Translated: CASTAPTTDSGELFF.

The chain joins TRBV4-2 to TRBJ1-1, with TRBD1 matching over 9 bases. The V gene's germline CDR1 is LGHNA and CDR2 YNFKEQ. The V and J ends lost 1 base and 11 bases, in that order; junction bases with no gene match: 2. This CDR3 has 12 amino acids. The CDR3 DNA reads TGTGCCAGCAGCCAAGCTGGACAGGGGGCTTTCTTT. This sequence encodes CASSQAGQGAFF.

Relative to its sample, this clone is medium-sized (0.01 to 0.1%). The CDR3 DNA reads as TGTGCCAGCAGCCAAGGGACTAGCGGGGGGGCCGGGGAGCTGTTTTTT. Amino acid sequence: CASSQGTSGGAGELFF. The rearrangement uses TRBV4-2 and TRBJ2-2; 15 bases match TRBD2. The length of the CDR3 is 16 residues. The germline gives CDR1 LGHNA, CDR2 YNFKEQ. V trimming: 1 base; J trimming: 6 bases; junction bases outside the gene matches: 0.

The chain uses TRBV19 and TRBJ1-5, with D maybe TRBD1 (5 bases). The ends were cut back, 7 bases at V and 0 bases at J, with 22 bases in the middle. The CDR3 has 18 residues. Germline assignment: CDR1 LNHDA and CDR2 SQIVND (reference sequence). This CDR3 is CASKLVDNLSYSNQPQHF. In DNA, the CDR3 is TGTGCCAGTAAGCTGGTGGACAACCTTTCGTATAGCAATCAGCCCCAGCATTTT.

This chain links TRBV29-1 with TRBJ2-6, with D perhaps matching TRBD1 (6 bases). The CDR3 extends over 15 amino acids. Germline assignment: CDR1 SQVTM and CDR2 ANQGSEA. With 5 bases removed from V and 2 bases from J, the gap between germline ends came to 13 bases. This CDR3 reads CSVYYRVPGANVLTF. CDR3 in DNA: TGCAGCGTTTATTACAGGGTCCCTGGGGCCAACGTCCTGACTTTC. The complete variable domain, with remaining parts taken from reference TRBV29-1 and TRBJ2-6, reads SAVISQKPSRDICQRGTSLTIQCQVDSQVTMMFWYRQQPGQSLTLIATANQGSEATYESGFVIDKFPISRPNLTFSTLTVSNMSPEDSSIYLCSVYYRVPGANVLTFGAGSRLTVL.

V gene TRBV6-4 combines with J gene TRBJ2-1, with D tentatively TRBD2 (6 bases). The CDR3 has 14 amino acids. Germline assignment: CDR1 MRHNA and CDR2 SNTAGT. V was pared by 3 bases and J by 3 bases, with 9 bases between. The CDR3 coding sequence is TGTGCCAGCAGTGAAACCGGGAGCTACAATGAGCAGTTCTTC. This codes for CASSETGSYNEQFF.

This chain uses TRBV7-9 with TRBJ2-7; a weak D match, TRBD2 (6 bases). The CDR3 contains 15 residues. Germline loops: CDR1 SEHNR, CDR2 FQNEAQ (reference sequence). V dropped 1 base and J dropped 3 bases, with 13 bases sitting between them. CDR3 sequence reads: CASSLEVSGDYEQYF. DNA of the CDR3: TGTGCCAGCAGCTTAGAAGTCTCGGGGGACTACGAGCAGTACTTC.

The J gene is TRBJ1-2, the V gene TRBV9, with 8 positions matching TRBD1. Germline CDR1 SGDLS, CDR2 YYNGEE. CDR3 length: 14 amino acids. With 3 bases clipped from V and 6 bases from J, the junction kept 7 bases outside the gene matches. The DNA for the CDR3 is TGTGCCAGCAGCGCGACAGGGGCTTATAATGGCTACACCTTC. It is translated as CASSATGAYNGYTF.

The chain is built from TRBV19 and TRBJ1-5; tentatively, D is TRBD1 (6 bases). Germline assignment: CDR1 LNHDA and CDR2 SQIVND (reference sequence). V gave up 6 bases and J gave up 0 bases, with 12 bases separating them. CDR3 length: 15 residues. The CDR3 here is CASSRTDNSNQPQHF. The CDR3 DNA sequence: TGTGCCAGTAGCAGGACAGATAATAGCAATCAGCCCCAGCATTTT.

The chain links TRBV7-6 to TRBJ1-3; TRBD1 might be the D (6 bases). With 3 bases removed from V and 0 bases from J, the gap between germline ends came to 15 bases. The CDR3 covers 17 residues. In germline, CDR1 is SGHVS, CDR2 FNYEAQ. The CDR3 region has the DNA TGTGCCAGCAGCTTGGGTTCAGGGGAGTTCTCTGGAAACACCATATATTTT. Translation gives CASSLGSGEFSGNTIYF. Combining the CDR3 with reference TRBV7-6 and TRBJ1-3 gives the whole variable domain GAGVSQSPRYKVTKRGQDVALRCDPISGHVSLYWYRQALGQGPEFLTYFNYEAQQDKSGLPNDRFSAERPEGSISTLTIQRTEQRDSAMYRCASSLGSGEFSGNTIYFGEGSWLTVV.

The V gene is TRBV13, the J gene TRBJ2-3; 8 bases fit TRBD1. CDR1 PRHDT and CDR2 FYEKMQ come from the germline V gene (reference sequence). This CDR3 spans 17 amino acids. The V segment lost 5 bases and the J segment 2 bases; nucleotides outside the gene matches: 12. CDR3 sequence reads: CASSRRQGTFPTDTQYF. As DNA, the CDR3 is TGTGCCAGCAGCCGTCGACAGGGGACATTTCCCACAGATACGCAGTATTTT.

This clone has a single count. The gene calls are TRBV2 and TRBJ2-1; the match to TRBD2 covers 12 bases. V shed 2 bases and J 9 bases; nucleotides not matched to a gene: 11. Germline V lookup: CDR1 SNHLY, CDR2 FYNNEI. CDR3 length equals 17 residues. CDR3 DNA sequence: TGTGCCAGCAGTGAATGGCTCCTAGCGGGGGGGCAGAGTGAGCAGTTCTTC. Residues: CASSEWLLAGGQSEQFF.

The chain couples TRBV27 to TRBJ1-2; 9 nucleotides line up with TRBD1. CDR3 length equals 14 residues. Losses at the gene ends were 7 bases for V and 6 bases for J; bases not matched to a gene: 9. Germline CDR1 is MNHEY and CDR2 is SMNVEV (reference sequence). CDR3 sequence (DNA): TGTGCCAGCACCCGGGGACAGGGAGTAGATGGCTACACCTTC. The encoded protein is CASTRGQGVDGYTF.

The V and J genes are TRBV14 and TRBJ2-3; 8 bases are shared with TRBD2. The CDR3 sequence is 15 residues long. V was clipped by 1 base and J by 4 bases; unmatched bases: 4. Germline assignment: CDR1 SGHDN and CDR2 FVKESK. This CDR3 reads CASSQATGGPDTQYF. The DNA for the CDR3 is TGTGCCAGCAGCCAAGCAACGGGGGGGCCAGATACGCAGTATTTT. Complete variable domain (other parts from reference TRBV14 and TRBJ2-3): EAGVTQFPSHSVIEKGQTVTLRCDPISGHDNLYWYRRVMGKEIKFLLHFVKESKQDESGMPNNRFLAERTGGTYSTLKVQPAELEDSGVYFCASSQATGGPDTQYFGPGTRLTVL.

This chain connects TRBV11-2 to TRBJ2-1; D may be TRBD1 (5 bases). V dropped 5 bases and J dropped 13 bases, with 12 bases sitting between them. The V gene's germline CDR1 is SGHAT and CDR2 FQNNGV. The length of the CDR3 is 11 residues. In DNA form, the CDR3 reads TGTGCCAGCAGCGTGCTGGACACCCAGTTCTTC. Residues: CASSVLDTQFF.

This rearrangement joins TRBV4-1 to TRBJ2-7; TRBD2 agrees at 9 bases. The CDR3 is 13 amino acids. The V segment lost 1 base and the J segment 6 bases; nucleotides outside the gene matches: 1. The germline V gene encodes CDR1 MGHRA and CDR2 YSYEKL. The CDR3 loop is CASSQGLAAEQYF. As DNA, the CDR3 is TGCGCCAGCAGCCAAGGACTAGCGGCCGAGCAGTACTTC.

The CDR3 region has the DNA TGTGCCAGCAGTGCAGGACAGGGGTGGTATGGCTACACCTTC. It yields the protein CASSAGQGWYGYTF. The chain couples TRBV27 to TRBJ1-2, with 9 bases that match TRBD1. The germline V gene has CDR1 MNHEY and CDR2 SMNVEV (reference sequence). Trimming took 5 bases from V and 5 from J; bases not matched to a gene: 6. The CDR3 sequence is 14 residues long.

The CDR3: CASSQSGGTQETQYF. CDR3 DNA sequence: TGCGCCAGCAGCCAGAGCGGGGGTACCCAAGAGACCCAGTACTTC. V and J are TRBV4-1 and TRBJ2-5, with TRBD2 matching over 8 bases. CDR3 length: 15 amino acids. The germline gives CDR1 MGHRA, CDR2 YSYEKL. With V trimmed by 3 bases and J by 1 base, 4 bases remained unmatched.

CDR3 residues: CASSQDLTGHNYGYTF. DNA for the CDR3: TGCGCCAGCAGCCAAGATCTGACAGGGCACAACTATGGCTACACCTTC. The chain employs TRBV4-1 and TRBJ1-2, with 7 bases fitting TRBD1. V gave up 0 bases and J gave up 2 bases; unmatched junction bases: 6. Germline CDR1 and CDR2: MGHRA and YSYEKL. The CDR3 is made up of 16 amino acids.

The chain joins TRBV7-8 to TRBJ1-4; 9 bases are shared with TRBD1. The J segment lost 10 bases and the V segment lost 4 bases, leaving 13 bases of the junction unmatched. Germline loops: CDR1 SGHVS, CDR2 FQNEAQ. The CDR3 runs to 16 residues. CDR3 residues: CASSSGWGQGFGKLFF. CDR3 sequence (DNA): TGTGCCAGCAGCTCGGGATGGGGACAGGGTTTCGGAAAACTGTTTTTT.